This passage covers 8 T cell receptor beta chains from one sample sequenced in a study of shared clonotypes between healthy human individuals. TCRdb keeps only in-frame clones here, not all; method: immunoSEQ multiplex PCR. Of more than 850,000 clones listed, around 78% were seen once; the top ten hold around 0.47%. Sequenced input: memory CD4+ T cells from PBMCs. Specified subset: CD45RA-negative fraction. These receptors all stem from a man younger than 35 in good health. Some clones in this sample may be carry-over from other donors' samples.

This chain connects TRBV28 to TRBJ2-7; TRBD2 matches at 16 bases. The CDR3 length is 19 residues. The germline V gene has CDR1 MDHEN and CDR2 SYDVKM. V dropped 3 bases and J dropped 5; count of bases not matched to a gene: 13. The CDR3 reads CASSLGGTSGREQGDEQYF. In nucleotides, the CDR3 is TGTGCCAGCAGTTTGGGAGGGACTAGCGGGAGGGAACAGGGCGACGAGCAGTACTTC.

The chain is built from TRBV5-4 and TRBJ1-1; D ambiguous. Germline CDR1 reads SGHNT; CDR2 reads YYREEE (reference sequence). CDR3 length equals 12 residues. Trimming cost V 4 bases and J 1 base, with 5 bases left between them. CDR3 sequence reads: CASSTENTEAFF. DNA for the CDR3: TGTGCCAGCAGCACCGAGAACACTGAAGCTTTCTTT.

The V call is TRBV29-1, the J call TRBJ1-1; D not certain. The V gene's germline CDR1 is SQVTM and CDR2 ANQGSEA. The CDR3 covers 11 residues. V dropped 3 bases and J dropped 7 bases, with 9 bases sitting between them. The CDR3 DNA follows: TGCAGCGTTGAGGGGTCAGTTGAAGCTTTCTTT. This encodes CSVEGSVEAFF.

The rearrangement uses TRBV18 and TRBJ2-2; the D is unclear. The CDR3 has 13 residues. V lost 2 bases, J lost 6 bases, and 7 bases lay in between. The germline V gene has CDR1 KGHSH and CDR2 LQKENI. CDR3 bases: TGTGCCAGCTCACCAGGGCAGTCCGGGGAGCTGTTTTTT. Translated: CASSPGQSGELFF.

The chain carries TRBV7-9 and TRBJ2-1; D is possibly TRBD2 (5 bases). This CDR3 spans 12 amino acids. Germline-derived CDR1 and CDR2 are SEHNR and FQNEAQ (reference sequence). The ends were cut back, 5 bases at V and 8 bases at J, with 10 bases in the middle. CDR3 coding DNA: TGTGCCAGCAGCCAGGACTGGTATGAGCAGTTCTTC. Translating gives CASSQDWYEQFF.

The genes are TRBV19 and TRBJ2-7; a possible D gene is TRBD1 (6 bases). Per germline, CDR1 LNHDA and CDR2 SQIVND (reference sequence). The CDR3 runs 14 residues. V lost 3 bases to trimming and J lost 4 bases, with 13 bases between them. The CDR3 loop is CASSIGTNFYEQYF. CDR3 DNA: TGTGCCAGTAGTATCGGGACAAACTTTTACGAGCAGTACTTC. The entire variable domain, with the rest obtained from reference TRBV19 and TRBJ2-7, is as follows: DGGITQSPKYLFRKEGQNVTLSCEQNLNHDAMYWYRQDPGQGLRLIYYSQIVNDFQKGDIAEGYSVSREKKESFPLTVTSAQKNPTAFYLCASSIGTNFYEQYFGPGTRLTVT.

The rearrangement uses TRBV7-8 and TRBJ2-3; D is possibly TRBD2 (5 bases). Germline CDR1 and CDR2: SGHVS and FQNEAQ. The CDR3 has 15 residues. The V and J ends lost 5 bases and 0 bases respectively, with 12 bases between them. The CDR3 region is CASSPIGGSTDTQYF. The CDR3 coding sequence is TGTGCCAGCAGCCCCATTGGCGGGAGCACAGATACGCAGTATTTT.

This clone was recorded once. The gene calls are TRBV5-1 and TRBJ2-2; no clear D gene. Germline V CDR1 and CDR2: SGHRS, YFSETQ. CDR3 size: 14 residues. The V gene lost 1 base and the J gene lost 2 bases, with 6 bases spanning the gap. This CDR3 reads CASSLPLNTGELFF. For the CDR3, the DNA is TGCGCCAGCAGCTTGCCTCTAAACACCGGGGAGCTGTTTTTT.